This T cell receptor beta chain was captured in a study of blood T cell repertoires in COVID-19. About the research overall: The United States, Italy and Spain were the sources of the acute and convalescent COVID-19 samples. From T cells, B-cell-depleted T cells, or PBMCs came the material, which was cDNA or gDNA.

V was cut by 4 bases and J by 0 bases, with 13 bases left in between. Germline CDR1 SGHNT, CDR2 YYREEE (reference sequence). This CDR3 comprises 15 residues. Authors' processing steps: Estimates of nucleated cell counts were drawn from the amplification of reference gene primers. Assay: immunoSEQ multiplex PCR; the TCRdb copy retains only in-frame clones and omits some. V, J and clone size were drawn from that table, and D and trimming were deduced from the DNA. The data show roughly 68,000 clones, roughly 80% seen once. This rearrangement joins TRBV5-4 to TRBJ1-1; D is possibly TRBD1 (5 bases). The source of this sequence is a man aged 80 or over with active COVID-19. The specimen sequenced was peripheral blood. CDR3 region: CASSPGGALNTEAFF. For the CDR3, the DNA is TGTGCCAGCAGCCCCGGTGGGGCATTGAACACTGAAGCTTTCTTT.